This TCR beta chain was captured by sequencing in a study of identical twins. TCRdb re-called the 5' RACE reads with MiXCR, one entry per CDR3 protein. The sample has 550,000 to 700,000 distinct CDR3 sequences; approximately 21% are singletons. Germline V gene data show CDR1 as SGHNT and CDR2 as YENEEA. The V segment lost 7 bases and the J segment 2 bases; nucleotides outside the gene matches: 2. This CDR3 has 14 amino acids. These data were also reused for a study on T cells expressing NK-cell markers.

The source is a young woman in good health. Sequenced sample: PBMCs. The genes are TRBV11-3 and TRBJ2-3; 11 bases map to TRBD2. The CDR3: CASNSGGDTDTQYF. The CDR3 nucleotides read TGTGCCAGCAATAGCGGGGGGGACACAGATACGCAGTATTTT.